The 30 T cell receptor beta chains in this list originate from one sample, sequenced in a study of T-cell memory formation after mild COVID-19. Using its own MiXCR run on the 5' RACE reads, TCRdb lists one record per CDR3 protein. There are roughly 89,000 distinct CDR3 sequences in the sample; over 13% occur only once, and about 43% lies in the top ten. Material for sequencing was PBMCs or a T cell subset sorted from them (not recorded which). These receptors came from a man aged 18 to 35 who had mild COVID-19 (a few samples of this study predate the infection). Cell type and time point are not known.

In its sample, this clonotype was seen a few times. The rearrangement joins TRBV7-6 to TRBJ2-3; TRBD2 might be the D (5 bases). V was pared by 8 bases and J by 4 bases, with 16 bases between. CDR1 is SGHVS and CDR2 is FNYEAQ in the germline V gene. CDR3 length equals 14 residues. DNA of the CDR3: TGTGCCAGCGGGCGGCGGGCCCACTCAGATACGCAGTATTTT. This sequence encodes CASGRRAHSDTQYF.

The chain carries TRBV15 and TRBJ1-4, with D perhaps matching TRBD1 (5 bases). Trimming took 1 base from V and 0 from J, leaving 6 bases between them. From germline, CDR1 is LNHNV and CDR2 YYDKDF (reference sequence). This CDR3 is 15 amino acids long. CDR3 sequence: CATSRGQTTNEKLFF. CDR3 bases: TGTGCCACCAGCAGAGGACAGACAACTAATGAAAAACTGTTTTTT.

V usage is TRBV7-9 and J usage is TRBJ2-1, with 15 bases matching TRBD2. Trimming at V came to 5 bases and at J to 7 bases, leaving 6 bases not matched to a gene. The CDR3 covers 16 residues. The germline gives CDR1 SEHNR, CDR2 FQNEAQ (reference sequence). The CDR3, as DNA: TGTGCCAGCAGCAAGCTAGGGACTAGCGGGGGGAATGAGCAGTTCTTC. As protein: CASSKLGTSGGNEQFF.

This clonotype was counted only a few times. The chain couples TRBV5-6 to TRBJ2-3; TRBD1 is a possible D gene (6 bases). Deletions cut 5 bases from V and 3 bases from J, with 16 bases between. The CDR3 covers 15 residues. Germline V gives CDR1 SGHDT, CDR2 YYEEEE. CDR3 in amino acids: CASSSRQARTDTQYF. As DNA, the CDR3 is TGTGCCAGCAGTTCTCGACAGGCTCGGACAGATACGCAGTATTTT.

The chain employs TRBV7-9 and TRBJ2-3; D call uncertain. This CDR3 spans 13 amino acids. Germline-derived CDR1 and CDR2 are SEHNR and FQNEAQ (reference sequence). V was clipped by 4 bases and J by 8 bases, with 13 bases between them. CDR3 sequence reads: CASSSGWSGTQYF. In nucleotides, the CDR3 is TGTGCCAGCAGCTCAGGATGGTCTGGTACGCAGTATTTT. Combining the CDR3 with reference TRBV7-9 and TRBJ2-3 gives the whole variable domain DTGVSQNPRHKITKRGQNVTFRCDPISEHNRLYWYRQTLGQGPEFLTYFQNEAQLEKSRLLSDRFSAERPKGSFSTLEIQRTEQGDSAMYLCASSSGWSGTQYFGPGTRLTVL.

This clonotype has at least ten counts. The chain carries TRBV5-1 and TRBJ1-1; 8 nucleotides agree with TRBD1. The CDR3 extends over 13 amino acids. Looked up from germline, CDR1 is SGHRS and CDR2 is YFSETQ. The V segment lost 4 bases and the J segment 3 bases; nucleotides outside the gene matches: 2. The DNA for the CDR3 is TGCGCCAGCAGCCGGACAGGGTACACTGAAGCTTTCTTT. Protein sequence: CASSRTGYTEAFF. The full variable domain, in which reference TRBV5-1 and TRBJ1-1 provide the parts outside the CDR3, is KAGVTQTPRYLIKTRGQQVTLSCSPISGHRSVSWYQQTPGQGLQFLFEYFSETQRNKGNFPGRFSGRQFSNSRSEMNVSTLELGDSALYLCASSRTGYTEAFFGQGTRLTVV.

This clonotype turned up a few times. V is TRBV4-1 and J is TRBJ1-2; TRBD1 might be the D (6 bases). Germline CDR1 MGHRA, CDR2 YSYEKL. This CDR3 is built from 17 residues. V was trimmed by 1 base and J by 7 bases, leaving 22 bases between them. The CDR3 DNA is TGCGCCAGCAGCCAAGTGGCGGACAGATTGCTCCTTTCTGGCTACACCTTC. Its translation: CASSQVADRLLLSGYTF.

This chain uses TRBV7-2 with TRBJ2-3; unclear D gene. Trimming shortened V by 2 bases and J by 0 bases, and 9 bases separated the two germline ends. Germline CDR1 reads SGHTA; CDR2 reads FQGNSA. The CDR3 is made up of 15 amino acids. In nucleotides, the CDR3 is TGTGCCAGCAGCTTATTACCTGTAAGCACAGATACGCAGTATTTT. This sequence encodes CASSLLPVSTDTQYF.

This clonotype was observed many times. The chain employs TRBV6-2 or TRBV6-3 and TRBJ2-2; D gene unclear. V lost 7 bases and J lost 0, with 3 bases in between. The V gene's germline CDR1 is MNHEY and CDR2 SVGEGT. This CDR3 comprises 12 residues. The CDR3 DNA is TGTGCCAGCACCCCGAACACCGGGGAGCTGTTTTTT. It specifies CASTPNTGELFF.

The rearrangement joins TRBV6-5 to TRBJ1-2; tentatively, D is TRBD1 (5 bases). CDR1 MNHEY and CDR2 SVGAGI come from the germline V gene. Deletions cut 7 bases from V and 8 bases from J, with 20 bases between. The CDR3 loop spans 14 amino acids. CDR3 in DNA: TGTGCCAGCAACGGGCAAGGAGGGGCAGCGGGCTACACCTTC. Residues: CASNGQGGAAGYTF.

This clonotype has a handful of counts. This chain uses TRBV19 with TRBJ2-1, with 7 bases identical to TRBD2. Looked up from germline, CDR1 is LNHDA and CDR2 is SQIVND (reference sequence). The CDR3 has 15 amino acids. J lost 0 bases, V lost 9 bases, and 8 bases had no gene match. Here the CDR3 reads CASSSRGGSYNEQFF. The CDR3 DNA is TGTGCCAGCTCCTCGCGCGGGGGCTCCTACAATGAGCAGTTCTTC.

Ten or more counts support this clonotype. The gene calls are TRBV20-1 and TRBJ1-5; D is undetermined. Germline V CDR1 and CDR2: DFQATT, SNEGSKA (reference sequence). The CDR3 consists of 12 residues. V was shortened by 1 base and J by 6 bases, with 7 bases between the two germline ends. Here the CDR3 reads CSARGTRQPQHF. The CDR3 bases are TGCAGTGCTAGAGGCACGCGTCAGCCCCAGCATTTT.

This rearrangement joins TRBV5-1 to TRBJ1-1; D remains unclear. Trimming shortened V by 0 bases and J by 4 bases, and 10 bases separated the two germline ends. CDR1 SGHRS and CDR2 YFSETQ come from the germline V gene. The CDR3 length is 14 residues. CDR3 protein: CASSLDPGATEAFF. The CDR3 DNA is TGCGCCAGCAGCTTGGACCCAGGTGCCACTGAAGCTTTCTTT.

The chain uses TRBV7-9 and TRBJ1-1; no clear D gene. The CDR3 has 15 residues. Trimming stripped 4 bases from V and 0 bases from J, with 12 bases between. Germline assignment: CDR1 SEHNR and CDR2 FQNEAQ (reference sequence). CDR3 protein: CASSSSTGMNTEAFF. The CDR3 DNA follows: TGTGCCAGCAGCTCCTCGACCGGCATGAACACTGAAGCTTTCTTT.

This clonotype has only a few counts. The rearrangement links TRBV29-1 to TRBJ2-1, with no clear D. V lost 3 bases to trimming and J lost 7 bases, with 10 bases between them. Germline loops: CDR1 SQVTM, CDR2 ANQGSEA. The CDR3 has 12 residues. CDR3 residues: CSVDVWGNEQFF. The CDR3 DNA follows: TGCAGCGTTGATGTGTGGGGTAATGAGCAGTTCTTC.

The chain links TRBV19 to TRBJ1-2, with unresolved D. The germline V and J ends were trimmed by 1 base and 4 bases, with 7 bases remaining between them. The CDR3 covers 13 residues. Germline values: CDR1 LNHDA, CDR2 SQIVND (reference sequence). This CDR3 is CASSIGQIYGYTF. CDR3 nucleotides: TGTGCCAGTAGTATAGGGCAGATCTATGGCTACACCTTC.

V is TRBV27 and J is TRBJ2-3; D gene unclear. V was trimmed by 4 bases and J by 6 bases, leaving 20 bases between them. The CDR3 runs 16 residues. Germline V gives CDR1 MNHEY, CDR2 SMNVEV (reference sequence). The CDR3 protein is CASSSSRCPSCDTQYF. Here the CDR3 DNA reads TGTGCCAGCAGTTCCTCTCGCTGTCCTAGTTGCGATACGCAGTATTTT.

This clonotype has only a few counts. The rearrangement joins TRBV7-8 to TRBJ2-2; 8 nucleotides line up with TRBD2. Germline V gene data show CDR1 as SGHVS and CDR2 as FQNEAQ. V trimming: 7 bases; J trimming: 4 bases; junction bases outside the gene matches: 5. CDR3 length: 14 residues. The CDR3 DNA reads TGTGCCAGCACCATCGGGGGGGCCACCGGGGAGCTGTTTTTT. As protein: CASTIGGATGELFF.

The sample holds many counts of this clonotype. Written as DNA, the CDR3 is TGTGCCAGCAGCCTTGGGGGGGTCGAGCAGTACTTC. Its translation: CASSLGGVEQYF. V and J are TRBV12-3 or TRBV12-4 and TRBJ2-7; 7 bases line up with TRBD2. The CDR3 sequence is 12 residues long. The ends lost 6 bases at V and 6 bases at J; junction bases unmatched: 5.

V gene TRBV12-5 combines with J gene TRBJ1-5; no clear D. The V end lost 0 bases, the J end lost 7 bases, and 16 bases lay between the germline ends. This CDR3 region has 16 residues. Germline CDR1 is LGHNT and CDR2 is FRNRAP. Written as DNA, the CDR3 is TGTGCTAGTGGTTTGGTAAATCACCCCGAAGGGCAGCCCCAGCATTTT. Translating it yields CASGLVNHPEGQPQHF.

The gene calls are TRBV4-1 and TRBJ1-1; D remains ambiguous. Germline V gene data show CDR1 as MGHRA and CDR2 as YSYEKL. The CDR3 runs 14 residues. Trimming took 4 bases from V and 0 from J, leaving 9 bases between them. The CDR3 sequence is CASSLSRVNTEAFF. CDR3 DNA: TGCGCCAGCAGCCTGAGCCGAGTGAACACTGAAGCTTTCTTT.

In its sample, this clonotype was seen a few times. The chain recombines TRBV29-1 with TRBJ2-3; 7 bases are a match to TRBD2. The CDR3 totals 14 residues. Germline lookup yields CDR1 SQVTM and CDR2 ANQGSEA. V was pared by 4 bases and J by 4 bases, with 8 bases of the junction left unmatched. The CDR3: CSVGPSGVADTQYF. The CDR3 nucleotides read TGCAGCGTTGGGCCCAGCGGGGTTGCAGATACGCAGTATTTT.

In its sample, this clonotype was seen a few times. The chain combines TRBV29-1 with TRBJ2-1; TRBD2 matches 9 bases. Per the germline V gene, CDR1 is SQVTM and CDR2 is ANQGSEA. Germline trimming cut 1 base from V and 15 bases from J; bases unmatched to any gene: 13. The CDR3 extends over 14 amino acids. The CDR3, as DNA: TGCAGCGTTGAAGGTGAGGCGGGGGGGCCTGCGCCGTTCTTC. Translated: CSVEGEAGGPAPFF.

This clonotype was detected a few times. J is TRBJ2-3 and V is TRBV11-2, with D tentatively TRBD1 or TRBD2 (6 bases each). This CDR3 has 14 amino acids. V was trimmed by 5 bases and J by 2 bases, leaving 11 bases between them. Germline V gives CDR1 SGHAT, CDR2 FQNNGV. The CDR3 loop reads CASSLGGFTDTQYF. CDR3 nucleotide sequence: TGTGCCAGCAGCCTGGGGGGCTTCACAGATACGCAGTATTTT.

This clonotype was found a few times. V usage is TRBV12-3 or TRBV12-4 and J usage is TRBJ1-1; D ambiguous. The CDR3 spans 12 residues. Deletions cut 3 bases from V and 5 bases from J, with 7 bases between. CDR3 sequence: CASSLGKTEAFF. In DNA, the CDR3 is TGTGCCAGCAGTTTGGGTAAGACTGAAGCTTTCTTT.

V gene TRBV6-5 combines with J gene TRBJ2-1, with a possible D match to TRBD2 (6 bases). V lost 6 bases and J 9 bases, leaving 18 bases between the germline ends. The length of the CDR3 is 14 residues. Germline values: CDR1 MNHEY, CDR2 SVGAGI. CDR3 sequence: CASSGGPFGGEQFF. CDR3 nucleotides: TGTGCCAGCAGCGGAGGGCCTTTCGGGGGTGAGCAGTTCTTC.

This clonotype turned up a few times. V is TRBV19 and J is TRBJ2-1, with D maybe TRBD2 (7 bases). The CDR3 has 17 amino acids. From germline, CDR1 is LNHDA and CDR2 SQIVND (reference sequence). The V and J ends lost 1 base and 1 base respectively, with 14 bases between them. The CDR3 loop reads CASSIVGGGDSYNEQFF. In DNA, the CDR3 is TGTGCCAGTAGTATAGTAGGCGGGGGCGATTCCTACAATGAGCAGTTCTTC.

This clonotype was recorded a few times. This chain joins TRBV13 and TRBJ1-1; D ambiguous. Germline loops: CDR1 PRHDT, CDR2 FYEKMQ (reference sequence). CDR3 length equals 12 residues. Trimming took 5 bases from V and 7 from J, leaving 11 bases between them. The DNA for the CDR3 is TGTGCCAGCAGCCCAACCCGTTATGAAGCTTTCTTT. Its protein product is CASSPTRYEAFF.

V is TRBV2 and J is TRBJ2-1; 8 bases are shared with TRBD2. This CDR3 spans 12 amino acids. The junction had 4 bases not matched to a gene; V was cut back by 11 bases and J by 4 bases. Looked up from germline, CDR1 is SNHLY and CDR2 is FYNNEI. The CDR3 DNA sequence: TGTGCCGCCCGGGGGGGATACAATGAGCAGTTCTTC. It codes for CAARGGYNEQFF.

V gene TRBV6-5 combines with J gene TRBJ2-1; D perhaps matches TRBD1 (6 bases). V dropped 4 bases and J dropped 8 bases, with 18 bases sitting between them. Germline CDR1 is MNHEY and CDR2 is SVGAGI. CDR3 length: 15 amino acids. The CDR3 sequence: CASSFSLRDTDEQFF. For the CDR3, the DNA is TGTGCCAGCAGTTTCTCTCTCCGGGACACCGATGAGCAGTTCTTC.